This TCR beta chain came from a study of read filtering for tumor transcriptome and immune sequencing. As for the study in general: Per sample, TCR-region reads ranged about 3.5 to 11 million by IR-seq, about 80 to 1,400 by RNA-seq. Study-wide points: Correlation between methods rose after single-read clonotypes were removed. Even smaller IR-seq throughput identified most shared clonotypes.

This clonotype was seen many times. Its antigen is currently unknown. Looked up from germline, CDR1 is KGHDR and CDR2 is SFDVKD. V was trimmed by 12 bases and J by 1 base, leaving 32 bases between them. The CDR3 has 19 residues. The library was built from 400 to 500 ng RNA with molecular barcoded adaptors for alpha/delta and beta/gamma chains. MiXCR, applied by TCRdb to the reads, yields one record per CDR3 protein. The repertoire holds some 40,000 distinct CDR3 sequences, with approximately 12% as singletons. Bone marrow was sampled from every patient at the time of active disease. The chain carries TRBV24-1 and TRBJ1-1; a possible D gene is TRBD1 (6 bases). This sequence originates from a donor at least 40 years old with multiple myeloma. Material: a population of CD138-negative cells sorted from bone marrow. CDR3 region: CADPTEPRTPGDGNTEAFF. The CDR3 DNA is TGTGCCGACCCTACCGAGCCCCGTACGCCAGGGGACGGGAACACTGAAGCTTTCTTT.